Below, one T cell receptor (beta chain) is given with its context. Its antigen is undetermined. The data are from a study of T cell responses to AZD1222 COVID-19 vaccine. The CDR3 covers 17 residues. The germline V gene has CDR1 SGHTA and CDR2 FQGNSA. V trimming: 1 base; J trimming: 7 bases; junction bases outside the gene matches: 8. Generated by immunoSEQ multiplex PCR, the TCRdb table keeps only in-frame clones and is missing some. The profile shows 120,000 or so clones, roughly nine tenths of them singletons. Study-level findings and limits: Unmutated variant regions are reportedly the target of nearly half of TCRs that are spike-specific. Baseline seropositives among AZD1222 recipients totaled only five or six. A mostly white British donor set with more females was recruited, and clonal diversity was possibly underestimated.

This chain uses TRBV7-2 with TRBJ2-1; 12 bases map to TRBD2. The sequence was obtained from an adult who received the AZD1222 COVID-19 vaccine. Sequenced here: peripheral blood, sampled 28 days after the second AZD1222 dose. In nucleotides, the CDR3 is TGTGCCAGCAGCTTAGAAGGGTCTAGCGGGGGGGCTAATGAGCAGTTCTTC. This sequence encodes CASSLEGSSGGANEQFF.